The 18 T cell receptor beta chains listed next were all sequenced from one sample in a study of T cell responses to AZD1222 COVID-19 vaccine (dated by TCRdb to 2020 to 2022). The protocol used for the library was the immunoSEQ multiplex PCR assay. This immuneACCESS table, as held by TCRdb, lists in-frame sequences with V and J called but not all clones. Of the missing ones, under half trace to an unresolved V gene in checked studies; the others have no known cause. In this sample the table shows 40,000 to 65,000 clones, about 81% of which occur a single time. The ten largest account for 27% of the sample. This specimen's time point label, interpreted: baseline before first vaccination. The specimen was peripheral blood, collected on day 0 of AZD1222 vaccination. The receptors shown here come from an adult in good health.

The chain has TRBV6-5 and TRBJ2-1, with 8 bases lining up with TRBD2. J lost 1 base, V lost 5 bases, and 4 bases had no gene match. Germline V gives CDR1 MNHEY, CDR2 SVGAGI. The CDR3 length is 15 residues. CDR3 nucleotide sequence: TGTGCCAGCAGTCTGAGCGGGAGATCCTACAATGAGCAGTTCTTC. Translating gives CASSLSGRSYNEQFF.

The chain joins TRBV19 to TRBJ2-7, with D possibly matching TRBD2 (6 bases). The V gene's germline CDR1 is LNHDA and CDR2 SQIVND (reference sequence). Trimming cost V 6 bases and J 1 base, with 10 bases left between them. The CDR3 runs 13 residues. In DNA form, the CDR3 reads TGTGCCAGTAGGGGGGGACGATCCTACGAGCAGTACTTC. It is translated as CASRGGRSYEQYF.

CDR3 amino acids: CATSRDPFGGSGNTIYF. The CDR3 region has the DNA TGTGCCACCAGCAGAGATCCATTCGGGGGGTCGGGAAACACCATATATTTT. This chain joins TRBV15 and TRBJ1-3, with D perhaps TRBD1 (5 bases). This CDR3 spans 17 amino acids. Germline values: CDR1 LNHNV, CDR2 YYDKDF (reference sequence). V gave up 0 bases and J gave up 4 bases, with 16 bases separating them. The whole variable domain, filled in from reference TRBV15 and TRBJ1-3, reads DAMVIQNPRYQVTQFGKPVTLSCSQTLNHNVMYWYQQKSSQAPKLLFHYYDKDFNNEADTPDNFQSRRPNTSFCFLDIRSPGLGDTAMYLCATSRDPFGGSGNTIYFGEGSWLTVV.

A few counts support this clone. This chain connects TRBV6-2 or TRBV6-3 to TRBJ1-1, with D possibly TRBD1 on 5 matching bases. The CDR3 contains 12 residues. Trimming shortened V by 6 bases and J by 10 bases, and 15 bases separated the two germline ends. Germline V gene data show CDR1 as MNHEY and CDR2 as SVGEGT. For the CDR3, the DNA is TGTGCCAGCAGCCCAGGTCGGAGGGGAGCTTTCTTT. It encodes CASSPGRRGAFF.

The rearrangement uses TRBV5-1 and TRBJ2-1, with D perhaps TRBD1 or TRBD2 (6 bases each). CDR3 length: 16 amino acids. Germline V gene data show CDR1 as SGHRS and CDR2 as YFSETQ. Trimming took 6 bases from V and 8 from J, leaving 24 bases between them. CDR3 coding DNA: TGCGCCAGCACCATGCTCAGGGGAGGAATGGCCGATGAGCAGTTCTTC. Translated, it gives CASTMLRGGMADEQFF.

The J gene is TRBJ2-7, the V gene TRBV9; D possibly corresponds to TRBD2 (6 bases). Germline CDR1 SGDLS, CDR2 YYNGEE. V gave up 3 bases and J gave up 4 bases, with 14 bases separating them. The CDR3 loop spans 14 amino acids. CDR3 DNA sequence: TGTGCCAGCAGCGACCGGGACTTAGGTTACGAGCAGTACTTC. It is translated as CASSDRDLGYEQYF.

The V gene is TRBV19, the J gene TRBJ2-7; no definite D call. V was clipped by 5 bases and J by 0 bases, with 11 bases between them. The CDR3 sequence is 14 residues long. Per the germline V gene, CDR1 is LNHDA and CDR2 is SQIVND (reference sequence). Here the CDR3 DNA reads TGTGCCAGTAGTCTTACAAGCATCTCCTACGAGCAGTACTTC. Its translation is CASSLTSISYEQYF.

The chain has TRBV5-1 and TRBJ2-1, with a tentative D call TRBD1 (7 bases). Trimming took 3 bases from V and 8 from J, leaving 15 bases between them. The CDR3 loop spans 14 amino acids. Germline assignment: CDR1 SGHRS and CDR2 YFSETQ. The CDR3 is CASSYRQGGDEQFF. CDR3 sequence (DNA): TGCGCCAGCAGCTACCGACAGGGCGGGGATGAGCAGTTCTTC.

In DNA form, the CDR3 reads TGTGCCAGCAGCTTGTTGGCCAGGAGGCAAGAGACCCAGTACTTC. This translates into CASSLLARRQETQYF. The chain is built from TRBV5-6 and TRBJ2-5; D possibly corresponds to TRBD2 (5 bases). V was clipped by 1 base and J by 2 bases, with 12 bases between them. CDR1 SGHDT and CDR2 YYEEEE come from the germline V gene. This CDR3 contains 15 residues.

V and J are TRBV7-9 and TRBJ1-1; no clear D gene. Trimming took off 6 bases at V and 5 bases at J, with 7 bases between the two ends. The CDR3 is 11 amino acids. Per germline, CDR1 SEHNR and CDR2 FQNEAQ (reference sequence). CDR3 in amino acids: CASRLMTEAFF. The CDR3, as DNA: TGTGCCAGCAGACTTATGACTGAAGCTTTCTTT.

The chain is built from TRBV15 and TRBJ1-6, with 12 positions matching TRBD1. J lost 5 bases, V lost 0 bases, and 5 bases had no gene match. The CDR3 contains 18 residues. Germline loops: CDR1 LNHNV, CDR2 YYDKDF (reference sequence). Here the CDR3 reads CATSRDPGQGANNSPLHF. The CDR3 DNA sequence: TGTGCCACCAGCAGAGACCCGGGACAGGGGGCGAATAATTCACCCCTCCACTTT.

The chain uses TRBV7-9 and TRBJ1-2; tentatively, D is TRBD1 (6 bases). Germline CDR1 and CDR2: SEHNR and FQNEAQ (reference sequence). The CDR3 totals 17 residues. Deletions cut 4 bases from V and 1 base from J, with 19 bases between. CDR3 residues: CASSSDRGGGINYGYTF. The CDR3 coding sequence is TGTGCCAGCAGCTCGGACAGAGGCGGGGGGATTAACTATGGCTACACCTTC.

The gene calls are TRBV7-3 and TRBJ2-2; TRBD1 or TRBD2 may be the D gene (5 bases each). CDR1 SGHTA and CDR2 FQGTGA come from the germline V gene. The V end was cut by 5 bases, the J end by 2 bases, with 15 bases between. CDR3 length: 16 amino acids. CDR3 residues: CASSPLRGANTGELFF. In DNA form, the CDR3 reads TGTGCCAGCAGCCCTCTTCGAGGGGCCAACACCGGGGAGCTGTTTTTT.

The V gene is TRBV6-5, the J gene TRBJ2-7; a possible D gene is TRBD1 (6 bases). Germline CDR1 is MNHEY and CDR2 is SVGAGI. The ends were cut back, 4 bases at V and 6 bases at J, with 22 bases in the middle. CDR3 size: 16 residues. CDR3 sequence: CASSWASGTGSGEQYF. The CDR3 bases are TGTGCCAGCAGTTGGGCTTCCGGAACAGGGTCCGGCGAGCAGTACTTC.

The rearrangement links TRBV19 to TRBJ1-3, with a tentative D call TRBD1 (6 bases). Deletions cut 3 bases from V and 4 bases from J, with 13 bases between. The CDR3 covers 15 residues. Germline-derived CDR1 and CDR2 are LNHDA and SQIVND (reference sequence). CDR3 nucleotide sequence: TGTGCCAGTAGTATCCGCCAGGGGTCCGGAAACACCATATATTTT. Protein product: CASSIRQGSGNTIYF.

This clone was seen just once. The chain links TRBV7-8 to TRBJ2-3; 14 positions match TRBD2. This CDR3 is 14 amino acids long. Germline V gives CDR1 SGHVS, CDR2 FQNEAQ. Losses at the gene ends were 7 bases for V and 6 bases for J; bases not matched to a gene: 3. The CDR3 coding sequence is TGTGCCAGCACGGGACTAGCGGGAGAGGATACGCAGTATTTT. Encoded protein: CASTGLAGEDTQYF.

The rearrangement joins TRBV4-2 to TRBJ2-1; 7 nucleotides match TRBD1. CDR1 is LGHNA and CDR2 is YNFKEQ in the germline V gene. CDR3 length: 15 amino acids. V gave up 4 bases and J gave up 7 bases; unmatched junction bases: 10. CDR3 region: CASSLDRVNGNEQFF. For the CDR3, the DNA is TGTGCCAGCAGCCTTGACAGGGTGAATGGGAATGAGCAGTTCTTC.

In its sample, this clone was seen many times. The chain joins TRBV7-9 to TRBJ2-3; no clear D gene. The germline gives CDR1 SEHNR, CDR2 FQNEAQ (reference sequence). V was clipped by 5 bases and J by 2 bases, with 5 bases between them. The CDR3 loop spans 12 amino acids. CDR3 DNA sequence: TGTGCCAGCAGCGCAAACACAGATACGCAGTATTTT. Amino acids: CASSANTDTQYF.